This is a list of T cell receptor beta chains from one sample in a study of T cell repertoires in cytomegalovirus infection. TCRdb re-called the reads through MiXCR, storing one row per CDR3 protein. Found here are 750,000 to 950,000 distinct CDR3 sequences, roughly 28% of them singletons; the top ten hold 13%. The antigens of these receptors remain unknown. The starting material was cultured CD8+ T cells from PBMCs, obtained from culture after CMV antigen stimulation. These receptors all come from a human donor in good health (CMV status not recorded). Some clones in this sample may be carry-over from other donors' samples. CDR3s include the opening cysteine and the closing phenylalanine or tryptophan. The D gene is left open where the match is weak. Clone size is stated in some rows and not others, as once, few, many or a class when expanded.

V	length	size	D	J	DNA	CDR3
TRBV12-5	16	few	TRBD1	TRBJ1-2	TGTGCTAGTGGTTTGGGAGGACAGGATCCTAACTATGGCTACACCTTC	CASGLGGQDPNYGYTF
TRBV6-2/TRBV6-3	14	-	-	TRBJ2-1	TGTGCCAGCAGCCCGGGACGAACGTACACTGAGCAGTTCTTC	CASSPGRTYTEQFF
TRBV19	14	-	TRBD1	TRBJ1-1	TGTGCCAGTAGAATCGAACAGGGGGCAACTGAAGCTTTCTTT	CASRIEQGATEAFF
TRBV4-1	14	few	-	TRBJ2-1	TGCGCCAGCAGCCAAGATTTTCGAGGGAATGAGCAGTTCTTC	CASSQDFRGNEQFF
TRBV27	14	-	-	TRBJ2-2	TGTGCCAGCAGTTTTGGGGGGGGCGCGGGGGAGCTGTTTTTT	CASSFGGGAGELFF
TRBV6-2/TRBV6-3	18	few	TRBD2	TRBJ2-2	TGTGCCAGCAAGGTAGCGGGGGGTCCAAGTCCGAACACCGGGGAGCTGTTTTTT	CASKVAGGPSPNTGELFF
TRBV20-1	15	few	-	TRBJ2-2	TGCAGTGCTAGAGGATACGGACTGAACACCGGGGAGCTGTTTTTT	CSARGYGLNTGELFF
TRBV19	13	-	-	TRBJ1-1	TGTGCCAGTAGGGAGGGGAGGGGTACTGAAGCTTTCTTT	CASREGRGTEAFF
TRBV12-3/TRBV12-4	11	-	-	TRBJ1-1	TGTGCCAGCAGTAGGGGGAATGAAGCTTTCTTT	CASSRGNEAFF
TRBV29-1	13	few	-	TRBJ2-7	TGCAGCGTTGTCTGGACCGGAGACTACGAGCAGTACTTC	CSVVWTGDYEQYF
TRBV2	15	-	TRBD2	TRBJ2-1	TGTGCCAGCAGCCCCGGGGGGGCGTTCTACAATGAGCAGTTCTTC	CASSPGGAFYNEQFF
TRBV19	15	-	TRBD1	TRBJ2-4	TGTGCCAGTAGTATACCCCAGGGGGCAGCGAACATTCAGTACTTC	CASSIPQGAANIQYF
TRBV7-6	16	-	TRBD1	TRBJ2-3	TGTGCCAGCAGCCTCCGGACAGGGGAGAGCACAGATACGCAGTATTTT	CASSLRTGESTDTQYF
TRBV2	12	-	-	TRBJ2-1	TGTGCCAGCAGTTGGGGGGCGGGTGAGCAGTTCTTC	CASSWGAGEQFF
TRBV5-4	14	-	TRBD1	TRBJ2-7	TGTGCCAGCAGAGGGGACAGGGCCTCCTACGAGCAGTACTTC	CASRGDRASYEQYF
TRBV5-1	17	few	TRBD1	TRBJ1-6	TGCGCCAGCAGCGGACGACAGGGGGACTCCTATAATTCACCCCTCCACTTT	CASSGRQGDSYNSPLHF
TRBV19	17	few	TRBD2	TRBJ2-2	TGTGCCAGTAGTTACCCTCCGGGACTAGGCAACACCGGGGAGCTGTTTTTT	CASSYPPGLGNTGELFF
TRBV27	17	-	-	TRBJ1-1	TGTGCCAGCAGTTGGCGGGGGGGCGGTCGGGGGAACACTGAAGCTTTCTTT	CASSWRGGGRGNTEAFF
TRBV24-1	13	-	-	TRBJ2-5	TGTGCCACCAGTGATTTCCTAGGGGAGACCCAGTACTTC	CATSDFLGETQYF
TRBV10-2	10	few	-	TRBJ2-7	TGCGCCACCCTCGGGTACGAGCAGTACTTC	CATLGYEQYF
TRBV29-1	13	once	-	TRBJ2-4	TGCAGCGTTGTAGGACAGAAAAAGAACATTCAGTACTTC	CSVVGQKKNIQYF
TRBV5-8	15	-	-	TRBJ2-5	TGTGCCAGCAGAATGCCCACGGGGGCAAGAGAGACCCAGTACTTC	CASRMPTGARETQYF
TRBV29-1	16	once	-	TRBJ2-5	TGCAGCATCCCCGCGCTGGGCGGTATTACAAGAGAGACCCAGTACTTC	CSIPALGGITRETQYF
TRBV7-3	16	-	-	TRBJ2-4	TGTGCCAGCAGTCGGACGGAGGGGTCAGCCAAAAACATTCAGTACTTC	CASSRTEGSAKNIQYF
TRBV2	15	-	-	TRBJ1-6	TGTGCCACCAAGGAGTACAGCTCCTATAATTCACCCCTCCACTTT	CATKEYSSYNSPLHF
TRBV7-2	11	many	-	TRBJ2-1	TGTGCCAGCAGCTTATACCCCCTGCAGTTCTTC	CASSLYPLQFF
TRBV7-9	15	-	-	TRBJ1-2	TGTGCCAGCAGCCCCGTGGACGGAGGGCAGGGTGGCTACACCTTC	CASSPVDGGQGGYTF
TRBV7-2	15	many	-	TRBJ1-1	TGTGCCAGCAGCTTTTTAGGGGGGATGAACACTGAAGCTTTCTTT	CASSFLGGMNTEAFF
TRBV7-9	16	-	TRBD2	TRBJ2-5	TGTGCCAGCAGCTTCCCCAGCGGGGGGAACCAAGAGACCCAGTACTTC	CASSFPSGGNQETQYF
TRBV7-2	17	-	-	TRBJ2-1	TGTGCCAGCAGCTTAGAAGCTGGGCTAGCGAGCTACAATGAGCAGTTCTTC	CASSLEAGLASYNEQFF
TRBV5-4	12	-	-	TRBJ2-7	TGTGCCAGGAGCTTGGAAGGATACGAGCAGTACTTC	CARSLEGYEQYF
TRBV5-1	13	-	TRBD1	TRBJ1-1	TGCGCCAGCAGCCGACAGGGTAGAGATGAAGCTTTCTTT	CASSRQGRDEAFF
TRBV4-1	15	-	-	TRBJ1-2	TGCGCCAGCAGCCAAGAGCCGGGTCTTAACTATGGCTACACCTTC	CASSQEPGLNYGYTF
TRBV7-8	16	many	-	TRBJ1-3	TGTGCCAGCAGCTTGGGGCCGATGACCTCTGGAAACACCATATATTTT	CASSLGPMTSGNTIYF
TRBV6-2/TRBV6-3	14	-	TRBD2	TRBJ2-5	TGTGCCAGCACTGTAGCGGGGGGACAAGAGACCCAGTACTTC	CASTVAGGQETQYF
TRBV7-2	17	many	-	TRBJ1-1	TGTGCCAGCAGCTTAAGGGGGGGGTATATCGAAGACACTGAAGCTTTCTTT	CASSLRGGYIEDTEAFF
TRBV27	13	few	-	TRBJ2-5	TGTGCCAGCAGTTTACGCCTAGAGGAGACCCAGTACTTC	CASSLRLEETQYF
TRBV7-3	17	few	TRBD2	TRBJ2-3	TGTGCCAGCAGCTCCGACGTAGCGGGAACTAGCACAGATACGCAGTATTTT	CASSSDVAGTSTDTQYF
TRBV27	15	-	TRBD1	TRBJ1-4	TGTGCCAGCAGTTTGTTAGGGGGCGCCAGTGAAAAACTGTTTTTT	CASSLLGGASEKLFF
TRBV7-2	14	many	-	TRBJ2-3	TGTGCCAGCAGCTTAGCGATGGGGGCAGATACGCAGTATTTT	CASSLAMGADTQYF
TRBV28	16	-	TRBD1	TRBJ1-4	TGTGCCAGCAGTTCAAGGACAGGGGTGGACTTGGAAAAACTGTTTTTT	CASSSRTGVDLEKLFF
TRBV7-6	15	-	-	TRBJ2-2	TGTGCCAGCAGCTCTCTGCTGAGACGAGCCGGGGAGCTGTTTTTT	CASSSLLRRAGELFF
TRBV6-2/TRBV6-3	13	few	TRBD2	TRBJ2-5	TGTGCCAGCTGGAACAGCGGGGGAGAGACCCAGTACTTC	CASWNSGGETQYF
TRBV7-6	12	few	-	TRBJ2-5	TGTGCCAGCAGCTTAGATAGGAAGACCCAGTACTTC	CASSLDRKTQYF
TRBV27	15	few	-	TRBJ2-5	TGTGCCAGCAGTTTATTAGCGAGAGGGGGTGAGACCCAGTACTTC	CASSLLARGGETQYF
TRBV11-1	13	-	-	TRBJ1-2	TGTGCCAGCAGCGACGTCAGTCTCTATGGCTACACCTTC	CASSDVSLYGYTF